One TCR beta chain is described in this entry. Its antigen is currently unknown. This sample was taken from a study of cytomegalovirus exposure and HLA in healthy donors. The study's findings and limits: Immune exposure was documented only through CMV serostatus. Testing in vitro showed a few CMV-associated chains specific for CMV antigens.

PCR involved 60 Vbeta and 13 Jbeta primers. Some clones are missing from TCRdb's copy, which holds only in-frame ones; the method was immunoSEQ multiplex PCR. This table holds 100,000 or so clones, around three quarters found once. The CDR3 totals 15 residues. Germline V gives CDR1 LNHDA, CDR2 SQIVND (reference sequence). V lost 11 bases to trimming and J lost 5 bases, with 24 bases between them. The clonotype originates from a woman in her thirties or forties in good health and CMV-seropositive. The chain couples TRBV19 to TRBJ2-5, with D possibly matching TRBD1 (7 bases). The sequenced material came from PBMCs. The CDR3 DNA reads as TGTGCCGCCTCCACCCAAGGGGGCGCGGGGGAGACCCAGTACTTC. Protein product: CAASTQGGAGETQYF.